Listed below are T cell receptor beta chains from one sample, sequenced in a study of T cell repertoires in cytomegalovirus infection. TCRdb analysed the reads with MiXCR anew, one entry per CDR3 protein. The sample holds almost 550,000 distinct CDR3 sequences, 16% seen once. Sequenced sample: CD8+ T cells from PBMCs. These receptor sequences come from a human donor in good health (CMV status not recorded). Some clones in this sample may be carry-over from other donors' samples. Both conserved end residues are part of each CDR3. The D gene is left open where the match is weak. Rows may omit the clone size; those that give it use once, few, many or a size class.

. TRBJ2-6 TRBV14 few TGTGCCAGCAGCCACGGCTCTGGGGCCAACGTCCTGACTTTC CASSHGSGANVLTF
. TRBJ2-3 TRBV28 many TGTGCCAGCAGTTTATTGTTTCGGGACCGACGCACAGATACGCAGTATTTT CASSLLFRDRRTDTQYF
TRBD2 TRBJ2-3 TRBV7-2 many TGTGCCAGCAGCTCCACGGGACTAGCGGTGCATACGCAGTATTTT CASSSTGLAVHTQYF
. TRBJ2-7 TRBV20-1 . TGCGGGGCCCTCTCCTACGAGCAGTACTTC CGALSYEQYF
. TRBJ2-7 TRBV29-1 . TGCAGCGTCTCCTTTGTCCGGACAACTACCTACGAGCAGTACTTC CSVSFVRTTTYEQYF
. TRBJ2-5 TRBV5-5 . TGTGCCAGCAGCTTGCAGGGGAAAGAGACCCAGTACTTC CASSLQGKETQYF
. TRBJ1-1 TRBV25-1 . TGTGCCAGCAGTCACACACGAGGGGGGAGGAGGGTGAACACTGAAGCTTTCTTT CASSHTRGGRRVNTEAFF
TRBD1 TRBJ2-1 TRBV14 many TGTGCCAGCAGCCTTTGGGACAGGGGACATGAGCAGTTCTTC CASSLWDRGHEQFF
TRBD1 TRBJ2-1 TRBV12-3/TRBV12-4 few TGTGCCAGCAGTTTCGAGGGGGCCCATGAGCAGTTCTTC CASSFEGAHEQFF
. TRBJ1-2 TRBV10-2 . TGCGCCAGCAAGCCCCCAGGGTTGCGGGATGGCTACACCTTC CASKPPGLRDGYTF
TRBD2 TRBJ2-1 TRBV4-1 . TGTGCCAGAAGCCAGCCACTAGCGGGGCTTTACAATGAGCAGTTCTTC CARSQPLAGLYNEQFF
. TRBJ2-3 TRBV9 few TGTGCCAGCAGCGTAAGGGGCCCAGATACGCAGTATTTT CASSVRGPDTQYF
. TRBJ1-1 TRBV5-6 . TGTGCCAGCAGCTTGGGATGGAGCACTGAAGCTTTCTTT CASSLGWSTEAFF
. TRBJ1-1 TRBV5-1 . TGCGCCAGCAATTTGGGCACTGAAGCTTTCTTT CASNLGTEAFF
TRBD2 TRBJ2-4 TRBV15 . TGTGCCACCAGCAGAGGGAAGCGGGAGGCCAAAAACATTCAGTACTTC CATSRGKREAKNIQYF
. TRBJ2-5 TRBV20-1 . TGCAGTGCGAGAACGCGGGACACCATGATGGAGACCCAGTACTTC CSARTRDTMMETQYF
TRBD1 TRBJ2-3 TRBV6-1 . TGTGCCAGCAGACCCCTCACAGGGGGCGGAGATACGCAGTATTTT CASRPLTGGGDTQYF
TRBD2 TRBJ2-5 TRBV7-7 many TGTGCCAGCAGCCTCCGCCTAGCGGGGGGGATACAAGAGACCCAGTACTTC CASSLRLAGGIQETQYF
TRBD1 TRBJ1-5 TRBV19 . TGTGCCAGTAGCTCAGGGACAGTGGTGGGTCTTGGCAATCAGCCCCAGCATTTT CASSSGTVVGLGNQPQHF
TRBD1 TRBJ1-1 TRBV9 many TGTGCCAGCAGCACCGGGACAGGGTCGAAAGCTTTCTTT CASSTGTGSKAFF
TRBD1 TRBJ1-1 TRBV29-1 few TGCAGCGGGACCACAGGGGAGGGGGACTCTGAAGCTTTCTTT CSGTTGEGDSEAFF
TRBD1 TRBJ2-7 TRBV10-3 . TGTGCCATCAGTGTTAAGACCCGGGACAGTCCCCACTACGAGCAGTACTTC CAISVKTRDSPHYEQYF
TRBD2 TRBJ2-1 TRBV20-1 few TGCAGTGCTAGATTTCTAGCGGGAGTCTATGAGCAGTTCTTC CSARFLAGVYEQFF
. TRBJ2-7 TRBV27 few TGTGCCAGCAGTTTAATCCTAGCACCGGCCTACGAGCAGTACTTC CASSLILAPAYEQYF
TRBD1 TRBJ1-4 TRBV7-9 many TGTGCCAGCAGTCCAGGGACAGGGAGGAGGACTAATGAAAAACTGTTTTTT CASSPGTGRRTNEKLFF
. TRBJ2-7 TRBV14 few TGTGCCAGCAGCCTACGGGACGGCCTAGTGGAGCAGTACTTC CASSLRDGLVEQYF
. TRBJ1-5 TRBV27 many TGTGCCAGCAGTTTCCTAGGGAATCAGCCCCAGCATTTT CASSFLGNQPQHF
. TRBJ1-1 TRBV9 many TGTGCCAGCAGCGTAGTAGAGAAACTTTGGAACACTGAAGCTTTCTTT CASSVVEKLWNTEAFF
TRBD2 TRBJ2-1 TRBV18 . TGTGCCAGCTCACCAACGGCGGGAGGGCCGGGAAATGAGCAGTTCTTC CASSPTAGGPGNEQFF
TRBD2 TRBJ2-7 TRBV7-9 many TGTGCCAGCAGCTCGCCGGGACTAGCTTTCTACGAGCAGTACTTC CASSSPGLAFYEQYF
. TRBJ1-5 TRBV4-1 . TGCGCCAGCAGCCAAGGGGAAGGTAGCAATCAGCCCCAGCCTTTT CASSQGEGSNQPQPF
. TRBJ1-6 TRBV5-5 . TGTGCCAGCAGCTTTGAGCGATCACCCCTCCACTTT CASSFERSPLHF
. TRBJ2-5 TRBV7-2 many TGTGCCAGCAGCTTACCTCTTTCCGGACCCCCGTACTTC CASSLPLSGPPYF
. TRBJ2-7 TRBV28 many TGTGCCAGCAGTTTAGCGTCCCGGGAAGGGGAGCAGTACTTC CASSLASREGEQYF
TRBD1 TRBJ1-1 TRBV5-6 few TGTGCCAGCAGCTTGTGGTATACAGGGGTGAAGGCTGAAGCTTTCTTT CASSLWYTGVKAEAFF
. TRBJ2-1 TRBV19 few TGTGCCAGTAGTAGAAAGAGCTCCTACAATGAGCAGTTCTTC CASSRKSSYNEQFF
. TRBJ2-1 TRBV7-9 many TGTGCCAGCAGCCCACCCCGTGTGAGCAATGAGCAGTTCTTC CASSPPRVSNEQFF
TRBD2 TRBJ2-1 TRBV7-9 many TGTGCCAGCAGGACCGAGACTAGCGTCCGTGAGCAGTTCTTC CASRTETSVREQFF
TRBD2 TRBJ2-1 TRBV27 . TGTGCCAGCAGTAAATATGTGGCGGGAGAATACAATGAGCAGTTCTTC CASSKYVAGEYNEQFF
. TRBJ2-1 TRBV29-1 few TGCAGCGGTTACCAGGGGATCAATGAGCAGTTCTTC CSGYQGINEQFF
. TRBJ2-7 TRBV5-5 many TGTGCCAGCAGCTTGGCCGGCAGGGGTTTGGACGAGCAGTACTTC CASSLAGRGLDEQYF
. TRBJ1-2 TRBV15 few TGTGCCACCAGCAGAGATCGAGGGCCTAACTATGGCTACACCTTC CATSRDRGPNYGYTF
. TRBJ2-1 TRBV29-1 many TGCAGCGGAGAAATGGGAAGCTCCTACAATGAGCAGTTCTTC CSGEMGSSYNEQFF
. TRBJ2-1 TRBV11-2 few TGTGCCAGCAGCTTCCGGGACCCCGAGCAGTTCTTC CASSFRDPEQFF
TRBD1 TRBJ2-1 TRBV19 few TGTGCCAGTAGCTCCGGGACAGGGGCCTACAATGAGCAGTTCTTC CASSSGTGAYNEQFF
. TRBJ1-5 TRBV11-2 many TGTGCCAGCAGCTTAGCCATAGGCAATCAGCCCCAGCATTTT CASSLAIGNQPQHF
TRBD2 TRBJ2-1 TRBV7-2 many TGTGCCAGCAGCTTAGTCAGTGGACGGAGACTAGCGGGGACCTACAATGAGCAGTTCTTC CASSLVSGRRLAGTYNEQFF
TRBD1 TRBJ1-6 TRBV2 many TGTGCCAGCAGGAAGGGACAGGGGGTTTATAATTCACCCCTCCACTTT CASRKGQGVYNSPLHF
. TRBJ2-1 TRBV6-5 many TGTGCCAGCAGTTTAGGACTATTTCCTCGGGATGAGCAGTTCTTC CASSLGLFPRDEQFF
TRBD2 TRBJ2-1 TRBV7-9 many TGTGCCAGCAGCTTAGCGCCTAGCGGGGTTGAGCAGTTCTTC CASSLAPSGVEQFF
TRBD2 TRBJ2-5 TRBV7-8 many TGTGCCAGCAGCCCTATAAGCGGGAGCCCCAGAGAGACCCAGTACTTC CASSPISGSPRETQYF